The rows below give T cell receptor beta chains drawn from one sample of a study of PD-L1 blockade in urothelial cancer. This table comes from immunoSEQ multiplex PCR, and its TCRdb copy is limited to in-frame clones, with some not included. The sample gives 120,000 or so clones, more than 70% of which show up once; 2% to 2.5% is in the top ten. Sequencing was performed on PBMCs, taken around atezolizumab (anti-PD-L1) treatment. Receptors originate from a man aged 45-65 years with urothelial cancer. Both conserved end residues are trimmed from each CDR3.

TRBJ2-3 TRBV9 ASSSRRGKSTDTQY
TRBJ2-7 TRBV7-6 ASSPSGSYEQY
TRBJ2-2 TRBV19 ASTEAGGRTGELF
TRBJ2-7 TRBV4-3 ASSQAGGWGGEQY
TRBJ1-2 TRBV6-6 ASTQGGYGYT
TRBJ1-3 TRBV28 ASRPPSGTGLATYGNTIY
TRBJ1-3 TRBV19 ASSEFSGNTIY
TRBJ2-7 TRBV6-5 ASSNGLAAGQY
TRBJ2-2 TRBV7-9 ASSLARDNRENTGELF
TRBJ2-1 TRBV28 ASSRAGTGGGEQF
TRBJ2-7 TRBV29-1 SVVRDSYEQY
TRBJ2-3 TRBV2 ASSEGGSTDTQY
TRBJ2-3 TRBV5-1 ASSDWTSTDTQY
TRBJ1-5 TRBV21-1 ASTHARAENNQPQH
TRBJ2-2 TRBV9 ASSAPTSGRGTGELF
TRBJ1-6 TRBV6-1 ASSVHRGSYNSPLH
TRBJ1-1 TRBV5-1 ASSFGNTEAF
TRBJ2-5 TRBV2 ASSVGQQETQY
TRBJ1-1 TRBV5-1 ASSSDRGVVAF
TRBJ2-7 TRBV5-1 ASSASPTSYHEQY
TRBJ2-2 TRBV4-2 ASSQDGTSGRAWGTGELF
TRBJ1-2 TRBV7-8 ASSFRQGHGYT
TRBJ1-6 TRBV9 ASSVAGGDSPLH
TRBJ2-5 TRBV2 ASNRLAGTETQY
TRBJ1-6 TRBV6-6 ASSYGTGEASPLH
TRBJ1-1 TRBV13 ASSPQGHSLNTEAF
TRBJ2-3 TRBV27 ASSPVAGGSDTQY
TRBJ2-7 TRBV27 ASSSTSGSTYEQY
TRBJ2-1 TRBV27 ASSLQRYNEQF
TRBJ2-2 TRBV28 ARIQEGCPGELF
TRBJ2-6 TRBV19 ASQFSGANVLT
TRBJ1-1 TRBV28 ASSQPFTGEAF
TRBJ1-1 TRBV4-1 ASSQDSHRMNTEAF
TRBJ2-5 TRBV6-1 ASSEASGSRVETQY
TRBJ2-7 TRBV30 AWSVTPYEQY
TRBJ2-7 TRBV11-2 ASSHLLGSSYEQY
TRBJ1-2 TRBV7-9 ASSLKSAKGAYGYT
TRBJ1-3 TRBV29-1 SVTGMSGNTIY
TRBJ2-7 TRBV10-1 ASSGTSGTSEQY
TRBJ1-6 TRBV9 ASKPPSRLLSPLH
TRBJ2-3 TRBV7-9 ASSLRTSGADTQY
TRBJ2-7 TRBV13 ASSQTSNEQY
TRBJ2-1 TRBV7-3 ASSLTGGSGNEQF
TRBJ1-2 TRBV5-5 ASSVGVGQGDYGYT
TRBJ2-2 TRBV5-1 ASSLEGLFTGELF
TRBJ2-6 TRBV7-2 ASSLGHAGANVLT
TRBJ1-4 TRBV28 ASRTGTNEKLF
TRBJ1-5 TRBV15 ATSRGGSASQPQH
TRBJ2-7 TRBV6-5 ASAGSTTEQY
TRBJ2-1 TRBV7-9 ASSSLWGRLAGGIEQF
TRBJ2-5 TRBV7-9 ASSLGGRETQY
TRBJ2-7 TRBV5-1 ASSRGFSYEQY
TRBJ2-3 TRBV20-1 SETRAGTQY
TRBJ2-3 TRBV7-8 ASSSTYPTGVRSTDTQY